One and the same sample provided the 32 T cell receptor beta chains below, sequenced in a study of T cell repertoires and HLA-DP antigens. Their target antigens are unknown. Data came from immunoSEQ multiplex PCR; TCRdb stores just in-frame clones and leaves some out. Of approximately 90,000 clones in the sample, around nine tenths were seen once. Sample: CD4+ T cells from PBMCs. The source of these receptors is a middle-aged man in good health and CMV-seronegative.

The chain couples TRBV28 to TRBJ2-3; 7 bases are shared with TRBD2. V shed 3 bases and J 7 bases; nucleotides not matched to a gene: 10. Germline V gene lookup returns CDR1 MDHEN and CDR2 SYDVKM. CDR3 length: 15 residues. CDR3 DNA: TGTGCCAGCAGTTTCACGGCTAGCGGTATGAATACGCAGTATTTT. Its translation: CASSFTASGMNTQYF.

The V and J genes are TRBV29-1 and TRBJ2-7; TRBD1 matches at 10 bases. Germline V gene data show CDR1 as SQVTM and CDR2 as ANQGSEA. CDR3 length equals 16 residues. The trim removed 6 bases at V and 3 bases at J, leaving 14 bases unmatched. DNA for the CDR3: TGCAGCGTAAAACGTCGGGACAGGGGAGGGAGCTACGAGCAGTACTTC. Its protein product is CSVKRRDRGGSYEQYF.

This clone was seen a single time. V usage is TRBV7-9 and J usage is TRBJ2-3, with a tentative D call TRBD2 (7 bases). V was trimmed by 2 bases and J by 2 bases, leaving 14 bases between them. Germline CDR1 and CDR2: SEHNR and FQNEAQ (reference sequence). CDR3 size: 16 residues. CDR3 sequence: CASSLSTGGHTDTQYF. DNA for the CDR3: TGTGCCAGCAGCTTAAGTACCGGGGGGCACACAGATACGCAGTATTTT.

The J gene is TRBJ1-2, the V gene TRBV7-2, with 7 bases lining up with TRBD1. The CDR3 consists of 15 residues. Germline lookup yields CDR1 SGHTA and CDR2 FQGNSA. V gave up 5 bases and J gave up 2 bases; unmatched junction bases: 8. The DNA of the CDR3 is TGTGCCAGCAGCAAAGACAGGGATCCCAACTATGGCTACACCTTC. It is translated as CASSKDRDPNYGYTF.

The chain joins TRBV14 to TRBJ1-4; 11 nucleotides match TRBD1. Germline V CDR1 and CDR2: SGHDN, FVKESK. Unmatched junction bases numbered 5, after V lost 6 bases and J lost 5 bases. The CDR3 consists of 15 residues. The CDR3, as DNA: TGTGCCAGCAGACGGACAGGGGGCAGGAATGAAAAACTGTTTTTT. Residues: CASRRTGGRNEKLFF.

The chain employs TRBV7-2 and TRBJ2-5; 11 bases align to TRBD2. This CDR3 comprises 19 residues. The ends lost 1 base at V and 0 bases at J; junction bases unmatched: 10. Germline values: CDR1 SGHTA, CDR2 FQGNSA. CDR3 coding DNA: TGTGCCAGCAGCTTAGATCCCGCCCTAGCGGGAGGTAACCAAGAGACCCAGTACTTC. Translated, it gives CASSLDPALAGGNQETQYF.

This chain connects TRBV28 to TRBJ2-2; 10 nucleotides agree with TRBD2. The V gene end was trimmed by 9 bases and the J gene end by 1 base; junction bases not matched to a gene: 2. The CDR3 runs 14 residues. Germline CDR1 and CDR2: MDHEN and SYDVKM. The CDR3 loop is CASLAGGNTGELFF. The CDR3 DNA sequence: TGTGCCAGTTTAGCGGGAGGGAACACCGGGGAGCTGTTTTTT.

The chain is built from TRBV19 and TRBJ2-5; TRBD2 aligns across 13 bases. Looked up from germline, CDR1 is LNHDA and CDR2 is SQIVND (reference sequence). V lost 6 bases, J lost 2 bases, and 3 bases stayed unmatched. CDR3 length: 15 residues. The CDR3 bases are TGTGCCAGTAGCTTACTAGCGGGAGGGCAAGAGACCCAGTACTTC. Protein product: CASSLLAGGQETQYF.

The rearrangement links TRBV4-1 to TRBJ1-1, with a tentative D call TRBD1 (5 bases). Germline V CDR1 and CDR2: MGHRA, YSYEKL. The CDR3 totals 15 residues. The germline V and J ends were trimmed by 4 bases and 6 bases, with 18 bases remaining between them. The CDR3 DNA follows: TGCGCCAGCAGCCTCCTCTTCGGGGGAAACTCTGAAGCTTTCTTT. It specifies CASSLLFGGNSEAFF.

This chain joins TRBV6-1 and TRBJ2-7; D gene ambiguous. Trimming took off 6 bases at V and 3 bases at J, with 9 bases between the two ends. The CDR3 covers 12 residues. Germline-derived CDR1 and CDR2 are MNHNS and SASEGT. The CDR3 DNA is TGTGCCAGCAGCTTGGTGGGCTACGAGCAGTACTTC. Its protein is CASSLVGYEQYF.

V gene TRBV7-2 combines with J gene TRBJ2-7; maybe TRBD1 (6 bases). Germline CDR1 and CDR2: SGHTA and FQGNSA. The ends were cut back, 5 bases at V and 12 bases at J, with 14 bases in the middle. The CDR3 loop spans 11 amino acids. CDR3 sequence: CASSLGQRWYF. CDR3 nucleotides: TGTGCCAGCAGCCTCGGACAGAGGTGGTACTTC. Full variable domain (missing parts from reference TRBV7-2 and TRBJ2-7): GAGVSQSPSNKVTEKGKDVELRCDPISGHTALYWYRQSLGQGLEFLIYFQGNSAPDKSGLPSDRFSAERTGGSVSTLTIQRTQQEDSAVYLCASSLGQRWYFGPGTRLTVT.

The chain employs TRBV5-6 and TRBJ2-7; tentatively, D is TRBD1 or TRBD2 (6 bases each). The CDR3 length is 15 residues. Germline CDR1 is SGHDT and CDR2 is YYEEEE. Trimming took off 3 bases at V and 0 bases at J, with 13 bases between the two ends. For the CDR3, the DNA is TGTGCCAGCAGCTCAGTCAGGGGACTCTCCTACGAGCAGTACTTC. Protein product: CASSSVRGLSYEQYF.

The chain combines TRBV18 with TRBJ1-2, with TRBD1 as a possible D gene (5 bases). Between the trimmed V and J ends, which lost 0 bases and 2 bases, there was a span of 10 bases. This CDR3 comprises 15 residues. Per germline, CDR1 KGHSH and CDR2 LQKENI. In DNA form, the CDR3 reads TGTGCCAGCTCACCACCGGGGCTTCGAAACTATGGCTACACCTTC. Protein sequence: CASSPPGLRNYGYTF.

This chain joins TRBV5-4 and TRBJ2-5, with 7 bases identical to TRBD1. V lost 4 bases and J lost 6; bases outside the gene matches: 9. The CDR3 is 14 residues long. Germline values: CDR1 SGHNT, CDR2 YYREEE (reference sequence). CDR3 bases: TGTGCCAGCAGCCCCGGGACAGAAAGGAAGACCCAGTACTTC. This gives the protein CASSPGTERKTQYF.

The chain joins TRBV19 to TRBJ1-1; weak D call: TRBD1 (5 bases). V shed 3 bases and J shed 5 bases, with 22 bases lying between them. The CDR3 has 17 residues. Germline values: CDR1 LNHDA, CDR2 SQIVND (reference sequence). CDR3 sequence (DNA): TGTGCCAGTAGTATTAATCTTACAGGTCGGGTGTGGACTGAAGCTTTCTTT. Its protein is CASSINLTGRVWTEAFF.

The table lists this clone with a count of one. This chain links TRBV21-1 with TRBJ2-7. TRBV21-1 is annotated as a pseudogene. CDR3 length equals 16 residues. The CDR3 is CASSNPGGGGRYEQYF. DNA for the CDR3: TGTGCCAGCAGCAATCCTGGGGGAGGGGGCAGGTACGAGCAGTACTTC.

The rearrangement uses TRBV29-1 and TRBJ2-7, with D perhaps TRBD2 (7 bases). There are 13 residues in the CDR3. Germline assignment: CDR1 SQVTM and CDR2 ANQGSEA. The V gene lost 6 bases and the J gene lost 2 bases, with 14 bases spanning the gap. CDR3 region: CSVRRGAAYEQYF. CDR3 in DNA: TGCAGCGTCCGACGGGGGGCCGCCTACGAGCAGTACTTC.

The rearrangement joins TRBV7-2 to TRBJ2-1; D gene unclear. Germline assignment: CDR1 SGHTA and CDR2 FQGNSA. Trimming removed 4 bases from V and 5 bases from J, with 9 bases in between. The CDR3 totals 13 residues. CDR3 region: CASSSTTDNEQFF. CDR3 in DNA: TGTGCCAGCAGCTCCACGACGGACAATGAGCAGTTCTTC.

The chain uses TRBV14 and TRBJ1-2, with a possible D match to TRBD1 (6 bases). The V and J ends lost 4 bases and 4 bases respectively, with 16 bases between them. The CDR3 loop spans 15 amino acids. The germline gives CDR1 SGHDN, CDR2 FVKESK. CDR3 nucleotides: TGTGCCAGCAGCCGGGCGTCGGGGGCCGGCTATGGCTACACCTTC. Translating it yields CASSRASGAGYGYTF.

The chain is built from TRBV30 and TRBJ1-1; D gene unclear. The length of the CDR3 is 12 residues. The V gene's germline CDR1 is GTSNPN and CDR2 SVGIG (reference sequence). V was cut by 0 bases and J by 5 bases, with 7 bases left in between. DNA for the CDR3: TGTGCCTGGAGTGTAGGGTGGACTGAAGCTTTCTTT. It translates to CAWSVGWTEAFF.

This clone came up once. The chain uses TRBV19 and TRBJ2-2; D may be TRBD1 or TRBD2 (6 bases each). Trimming left V 9 bases short and J 3 bases short, with 17 bases between. Germline V lookup: CDR1 LNHDA, CDR2 SQIVND (reference sequence). The CDR3 is 15 amino acids. CDR3 sequence: CASTPGGAYTGELFF. For the CDR3, the DNA is TGTGCCAGCACCCCCGGGGGCGCGTACACCGGGGAGCTGTTTTTT.

The rearrangement uses TRBV5-4 and TRBJ2-1, with a tentative D call TRBD1 (6 bases). Germline V gene sequence: CDR1 SGHNT, CDR2 YYREEE (reference sequence). The CDR3 is made up of 13 amino acids. Trimming left V 0 bases short and J 7 bases short, with 8 bases between. CDR3 protein: CASSLGQVNEQFF. The CDR3 DNA reads TGTGCCAGCAGCTTGGGACAGGTAAATGAGCAGTTCTTC.

This clone was observed a handful of times. The rearrangement joins TRBV7-2 to TRBJ1-2; D gene uncertain. V lost 1 base, J lost 10 bases, and 10 bases lay in between. Germline CDR1 and CDR2: SGHTA and FQGNSA. The CDR3 totals 12 residues. CDR3: CASSLVTSLYTF. The CDR3 DNA is TGTGCCAGCAGCTTAGTCACGAGCCTCTACACCTTC.

The chain employs TRBV5-8 and TRBJ2-3, with TRBD1 matching over 9 bases. V lost 2 bases to trimming and J lost 6 bases; unmatched junction nucleotides: 4. The CDR3 consists of 14 residues. Germline V gives CDR1 SGHTS, CDR2 YDEGEE. Here the CDR3 DNA reads TGTGCCAGCAGCTTTGACAGGGGGGCTGATACGCAGTATTTT. This encodes CASSFDRGADTQYF. The full variable domain, rest sourced from reference TRBV5-8 and TRBJ2-3, is EAGVTQSPTHLIKTRGQQATLRCSPISGHTSVYWYQQALGLGLQFLLWYDEGEERNRGNFPPRFSGRQFPNYSSELNVNALELEDSALYLCASSFDRGADTQYFGPGTRLTVL.

The chain has TRBV5-5 and TRBJ1-6; D is unresolved. The germline V gene encodes CDR1 SGHKS and CDR2 YYEKEE (reference sequence). The CDR3 contains 15 residues. Trimming removed 1 base from V and 7 bases from J, with 12 bases in between. The CDR3 bases are TGTGCCAGCAGCTTGTCTCCGACCGAGAATTCACCCCTCCACTTT. Protein product: CASSLSPTENSPLHF.

The sample holds one count of this clone. The V and J genes are TRBV5-1 and TRBJ2-5; no firm D call. From germline, CDR1 is SGHRS and CDR2 YFSETQ. V was clipped by 4 bases and J by 2 bases, with 12 bases between them. The CDR3 has 14 amino acids. CDR3 amino acids: CASSAGLTQETQYF. CDR3 bases: TGCGCCAGCAGCGCCGGTTTGACTCAAGAGACCCAGTACTTC.

V is TRBV5-1 and J is TRBJ2-3; D is undetermined. Germline CDR1 reads SGHRS; CDR2 reads YFSETQ. CDR3 length equals 15 residues. Trimming removed 2 bases at V and 2 bases at J, with 12 bases between. Here the CDR3 DNA reads TGCGCCAGCAGCTTCGGCGGTGGGGACACAGATACGCAGTATTTT. Its protein is CASSFGGGDTDTQYF.

The chain couples TRBV28 to TRBJ2-7; D may correspond to TRBD1 or TRBD2 (5 bases each). The germline CDR1 and CDR2 sequences are MDHEN and SYDVKM. The CDR3 loop spans 12 amino acids. V was pared by 6 bases and J by 7 bases, with 13 bases between. In DNA form, the CDR3 reads TGTGCCAGCAGGGTCCGGGGCCCGGAGCAGTACTTC. It yields the protein CASRVRGPEQYF.

This clone has only one observation. The chain joins TRBV11-2 to TRBJ1-2; 9 bases line up with TRBD1. J gave up 7 bases and V 6 bases, and 6 bases lay outside the gene matches. The CDR3 covers 13 residues. The germline CDR1 and CDR2 sequences are SGHAT and FQNNGV. The CDR3 loop is CASRPGTGFGYTF. CDR3 sequence (DNA): TGTGCCAGCAGACCCGGGACAGGGTTTGGCTACACCTTC.

The CDR3 region is CASSSRSRGPINYEQYF. The CDR3 nucleotides are TGTGCCAGCAGCTCGAGAAGTCGGGGCCCCATCAACTACGAGCAGTACTTC. This chain joins TRBV7-8 and TRBJ2-7; D might be TRBD1 or TRBD2, each matching 5 bases. Trimming removed 4 bases at V and 3 bases at J, with 22 bases between. Germline CDR1 and CDR2: SGHVS and FQNEAQ. The CDR3 is made up of 17 amino acids.

V gene TRBV19 combines with J gene TRBJ1-3; D not resolved. CDR3 length: 12 residues. Trimming stripped 6 bases from V and 1 base from J, with 4 bases between. Germline CDR1 LNHDA, CDR2 SQIVND (reference sequence). The DNA for the CDR3 is TGTGCCAGTAGCCTATCTGGAAACACCATATATTTT. The encoded protein is CASSLSGNTIYF.

This chain connects TRBV29-1 to TRBJ1-2, with a weak D call TRBD1 (6 bases). This CDR3 has 15 amino acids. Deletions cut 6 bases from V and 2 bases from J, with 19 bases between. The germline V gene has CDR1 SQVTM and CDR2 ANQGSEA. The CDR3: CSVPGGGTSNYGYTF. CDR3 bases: TGCAGCGTCCCAGGTGGCGGGACATCGAACTATGGCTACACCTTC.